This T cell receptor beta chain was obtained from a study of early T cells in non-severe SARS-CoV-2 infection. Study-level information: Unsorted whole-blood RNA was sequenced in bulk, leaving chains unpaired.

The TCR library protocol attached unique molecular identifiers to the individual cDNA molecules. TCRdb recomputed calls from the 5' RACE reads with MiXCR, one row per CDR3 protein. The sample includes around 70,000 distinct CDR3 sequences, 15% to 18% of them seen just once. This clonotype was counted a few times. The germline V gene encodes CDR1 SQVTM and CDR2 ANQGSEA. This CDR3 spans 13 amino acids. V was clipped by 4 bases and J by 4 bases; unmatched bases: 3. The chain links TRBV29-1 to TRBJ2-7; 11 bases line up with TRBD2. The sequence was obtained from an adult who was a healthcare worker with PCR-confirmed SARS-CoV-2 infection or an uninfected control (not recorded which). Specimen: whole blood. The CDR3 bases are TGCAGCGTTGCAACTAGCGGGGGTTACGAGCAGTACTTC. The encoded protein is CSVATSGGYEQYF.